This T cell receptor (beta chain) was documented in a study of PD-1 blockade in classical Hodgkin lymphoma. Sequencing was performed with immunoSEQ multiplex PCR; in TCRdb, only in-frame clones are kept and a portion is missing. The sample lists about 36,000 clones, approximately 69% occurring once. This CDR3 comprises 16 residues. CDR1 is SEHNR, CDR2 FQNEAQ, per germline (reference sequence). J gave up 4 bases and V 2 bases, and 9 bases lay outside the gene matches. Study conclusions and caveats: Complete responders started with a diversity level that resembled newly diagnosed patients at baseline. Those starting nivolumab under 1 year post-ASCT were excluded. Repertoire differences lack defined causes, possibly disease activity or prior therapy.

On this clone: Its matching antigen is unknown.

No patient escaped relapse after autologous stem cell transplantation, and brentuximab vedotin exposure varied. This chain links TRBV7-9 with TRBJ1-2; the match to TRBD1 covers 8 bases. The sequence was obtained from a human donor with classical Hodgkin lymphoma. Sequences were derived from peripheral blood mononuclear cells (PBMCs), sampled before the second cycle of nivolumab. CDR3 nucleotides: TGTGCCAGCAGCTTACCGGGACAGGATAGACGCTATGGCTACACCTTC. This gives the protein CASSLPGQDRRYGYTF.